These T cell receptor beta chains were read from a single sample in a study of STAT3 mutations in large granular lymphocyte leukemia. Clones were read by immunoSEQ multiplex PCR, and TCRdb kept only the in-frame ones, dropping some. The sample includes approximately 29,000 clones, around 86% seen only once; the top ten take about 13%. Source material: peripheral blood mononuclear cells. The source of these receptors is a man aged 60 to 75 with T-cell large granular lymphocyte leukemia. Some clones in this sample may be carry-over from other donors' samples. CDR3s include the opening cysteine and the closing phenylalanine or tryptophan. Each record gives: D gene, clone size, V gene, CDR3 length, J gene, CDR3 DNA, CDR3 protein. D genes are given only for firm matches. Rows may omit the clone size; those that give it use once, few, many or a size class.

D gene: TRBD2; clone size: .; V gene: TRBV5-1; CDR3 length: 18; J gene: TRBJ2-1; CDR3 DNA: TGCGCCAGCAGCCAGCTTCCCCTTCTAGCGGGAACCTACAATGAGCAGTTCTTC; CDR3 protein: CASSQLPLLAGTYNEQFF
D gene: .; clone size: .; V gene: TRBV7-2; CDR3 length: 16; J gene: TRBJ2-2; CDR3 DNA: TGTGCCAGCAGCTTAGTCGGCGCATCGCGCACCGGGGAGCTGTTTTTT; CDR3 protein: CASSLVGASRTGELFF
D gene: .; clone size: .; V gene: TRBV18; CDR3 length: 13; J gene: TRBJ2-3; CDR3 DNA: TGTGCCAGCTCACCACCTAGCACAGATACGCAGTATTTT; CDR3 protein: CASSPPSTDTQYF
D gene: TRBD1; clone size: few; V gene: TRBV7-9; CDR3 length: 14; J gene: TRBJ1-5; CDR3 DNA: TGTGCCAGCAGCTTAGGGACAGGGGATCAGCCCCAGCATTTT; CDR3 protein: CASSLGTGDQPQHF
D gene: .; clone size: once; V gene: TRBV25-1; CDR3 length: 15; J gene: TRBJ1-4; CDR3 DNA: TGTGCCAGCAGTGAAAGGGGACTCGGGAATGAAAAACTGTTTTTT; CDR3 protein: CASSERGLGNEKLFF
D gene: .; clone size: .; V gene: TRBV7-2; CDR3 length: 12; J gene: TRBJ2-1; CDR3 DNA: TGTGCCAGCAGCTTAAACGGGCCTAAGCAGTTCTTC; CDR3 protein: CASSLNGPKQFF
D gene: .; clone size: .; V gene: TRBV5-1; CDR3 length: 16; J gene: TRBJ2-2; CDR3 DNA: TGCGCCAGCAGCCTGCGGGACATGATCAACACCGGGGAGCTGTTTTTT; CDR3 protein: CASSLRDMINTGELFF
D gene: .; clone size: .; V gene: TRBV12-5; CDR3 length: 16; J gene: TRBJ1-1; CDR3 DNA: TGTGCTAGTGGTCCCGATGAGGGGGGCATGAACACTGAAGCTTTCTTT; CDR3 protein: CASGPDEGGMNTEAFF
D gene: .; clone size: once; V gene: TRBV6-5; CDR3 length: 15; J gene: TRBJ2-3; CDR3 DNA: TGTGCCAGCAGTTACTCGCCGGAGTCCCCAGATACGCAGTATTTT; CDR3 protein: CASSYSPESPDTQYF
D gene: .; clone size: .; V gene: TRBV6-5; CDR3 length: 14; J gene: TRBJ1-1; CDR3 DNA: TGTGCCAGCAGGCCCAGGGCAAGGGGCACTGAAGCTTTCTTT; CDR3 protein: CASRPRARGTEAFF
D gene: .; clone size: few; V gene: TRBV15; CDR3 length: 16; J gene: TRBJ2-1; CDR3 DNA: TGTGCCACCAGCAGAGTTAATCCCGGAGGGGGCAATGAGCAGTTCTTC; CDR3 protein: CATSRVNPGGGNEQFF
D gene: .; clone size: .; V gene: TRBV9; CDR3 length: 15; J gene: TRBJ2-3; CDR3 DNA: TGTGCCAGCAGCGTAGTCGGGGCGGACAGTCCCACGCAGTATTTT; CDR3 protein: CASSVVGADSPTQYF
D gene: TRBD1; clone size: .; V gene: TRBV4-2; CDR3 length: 15; J gene: TRBJ2-7; CDR3 DNA: TGTGCCAGCAGCCAGGGGACAGGGGATTCCTACGAGCAGTACTTC; CDR3 protein: CASSQGTGDSYEQYF
D gene: .; clone size: .; V gene: TRBV29-1; CDR3 length: 13; J gene: TRBJ2-5; CDR3 DNA: TGCAGCGTTGGCGGGGCAGGTGGAGAGACCCAGTACTTC; CDR3 protein: CSVGGAGGETQYF
D gene: TRBD1; clone size: .; V gene: TRBV30; CDR3 length: 13; J gene: TRBJ1-2; CDR3 DNA: TGTGCCTGGATGGCAGGGGGAGGCTATGGCTACACCTTC; CDR3 protein: CAWMAGGGYGYTF
D gene: .; clone size: .; V gene: TRBV19; CDR3 length: 16; J gene: TRBJ1-5; CDR3 DNA: TGTGCCAGTAGTATAGGGGGCTTGGATGGCAATCAGCCCCAGCATTTT; CDR3 protein: CASSIGGLDGNQPQHF
D gene: .; clone size: .; V gene: TRBV28; CDR3 length: 14; J gene: TRBJ1-2; CDR3 DNA: TGTGCCAGCAGCTCCCCAGGGAGGGGGAGAGGCTACACCTTC; CDR3 protein: CASSSPGRGRGYTF